The rows below give T cell receptor beta chains drawn from one sample of a study of blood T cell repertoires in COVID-19. Only in-frame clones appear in the TCRdb table, and some are missing; sequencing was by immunoSEQ multiplex PCR. The profile shows 75,000 to 90,000 clones, roughly 80% of them singletons. Sequencing was done on a sample of peripheral blood. The origin of the receptors is a woman in her seventies with acute or convalescent COVID-19. The CDR3 runs from the conserved cysteine through the conserved F or W. A D gene is named only where the DNA matches it firmly. Not all rows give a size; the values are once, few, many and, for expanded clones, a class.

D gene | J gene | clone size | V gene | CDR3 DNA | CDR3 protein
TRBD1 | TRBJ2-1 | . | TRBV5-1 | TGCGCCAGCAGTTTCACAGGGGGCAATGAGCAGTTCTTC | CASSFTGGNEQFF
TRBD1 | TRBJ1-2 | . | TRBV4-2 | TGTGCCAGCAGCCAAGGGGAGGGACAGGGTCATGGCTACACCTTC | CASSQGEGQGHGYTF
. | TRBJ1-2 | . | TRBV21-1 | TGTGCCAGCACCTCTACGGCAGGGGGCTACACCTTC | CASTSTAGGYTF
. | TRBJ1-2 | . | TRBV7-9 | TGTGCCAGCAGCTTAAATAGAGGGAGCGACTATGGCTACACCTTC | CASSLNRGSDYGYTF
. | TRBJ2-1 | . | TRBV6-5 | TGTGCCAGCAGCCCAAGGCCGGGGGAGAACAATGAGCAGTTCTTC | CASSPRPGENNEQFF
TRBD2 | TRBJ2-1 | . | TRBV19 | TGTGCCAGTAGCACCGGGACTAGCGGTGACAATGAGCAGTTCTTC | CASSTGTSGDNEQFF
. | TRBJ2-3 | once | TRBV11-3 | TGTGCCAGCAGCTTAGTTGGGGGCAGTAGCACAGATACGCAGTATTTT | CASSLVGGSSTDTQYF
. | TRBJ1-3 | . | TRBV11-3 | TGTGCCAGCAGCTTAGCGGGATCTGGAAACACCATATATTTT | CASSLAGSGNTIYF
. | TRBJ2-5 | . | TRBV9 | TGTGCCAGCAGCGTAGCCCCAGGGCAAGAGACCCAGTACTTC | CASSVAPGQETQYF
. | TRBJ1-2 | few | TRBV2 | TGTGCCAGCAGCCGGGATCTTAATAACTATGGCTACACCTTC | CASSRDLNNYGYTF
. | TRBJ1-1 | once | TRBV29-1 | TGCAGCGTTGCCGGGGCTTTCTTT | CSVAGAFF
. | TRBJ2-5 | . | TRBV24-1 | TGTGCCACCAGTGATTTTCTGGGGGCAGCCTTCCAAGAGACCCAGTACTTC | CATSDFLGAAFQETQYF
. | TRBJ1-5 | few | TRBV4-1 | TGCGCCAGCAGCCGCCAAGGGGGTCAGCCCCAGCATTTT | CASSRQGGQPQHF
. | TRBJ2-5 | . | TRBV7-2 | TGTGCCAGCAGCGCCTCCCGGGAGACCCAGTACTTC | CASSASRETQYF
TRBD1 | TRBJ2-5 | . | TRBV5-4 | TGTGCCAGCAGCCCGGGGACAGTCCAAGAGACCCAGTACTTC | CASSPGTVQETQYF
TRBD2 | TRBJ2-7 | few | TRBV5-1 | TGCGCCAGCAGTTGGATGGGACTAGCGTCCTACGAGCAGTACTTC | CASSWMGLASYEQYF
. | TRBJ1-2 | . | TRBV5-6 | TGTGCCAGCAGCTGGGCGACCAACTATGGCTACACCTTC | CASSWATNYGYTF
TRBD1 | TRBJ2-1 | once | TRBV10-3 | TGTGCCATCAGTGAGCCTGGACAGGGGTACAATGAGCAGTTCTTC | CAISEPGQGYNEQFF
. | TRBJ1-2 | once | TRBV7-9 | TGTGCCAGCAGCCCCGGGATTAACTATGGCTACACCTTC | CASSPGINYGYTF
. | TRBJ1-4 | . | TRBV20-1 | TGCGTTCCCAGGGTCGATGAAAAACTGTTTTTT | CVPRVDEKLFF
TRBD2 | TRBJ2-7 | . | TRBV29-1 | TGCAGCGTTGAAGGGGCCCCCCTAGCGGGGGGGATCGAGCAGTACTTC | CSVEGAPLAGGIEQYF
. | TRBJ1-1 | . | TRBV12-3/TRBV12-4 | TGTGCCAGCAGTTTAGGCAGGATGGTTGAAGCTTTCTTT | CASSLGRMVEAFF
. | TRBJ1-1 | . | TRBV11-3 | TGTGCCAGCAGCTGGGCGGCGTGGGGCCCGAACACTGAAGCTTTCTTT | CASSWAAWGPNTEAFF
. | TRBJ2-7 | . | TRBV7-2 | TGTGCCAGCAGCTTAAACTTTCGGTACGAGCAGTACTTC | CASSLNFRYEQYF
. | TRBJ2-7 | . | TRBV5-1 | TGCGCCAGCAGTGAAGACAGGTACTCCTACGAGCAGTACTTC | CASSEDRYSYEQYF
. | TRBJ2-7 | . | TRBV4-2 | TGTGCCAGCAGCCAAATTTGGACAGAGATAAACTACGAGCAGTACTTC | CASSQIWTEINYEQYF
. | TRBJ2-3 | few | TRBV5-4 | TGTGCCAGCAGCCACACGTCCACAGATACGCAGTATTTT | CASSHTSTDTQYF
. | TRBJ1-1 | . | TRBV6-5 | TGTGCCAGCACCCCAGGACTTATGAACACTGAAGCTTTCTTT | CASTPGLMNTEAFF
TRBD1 | TRBJ1-1 | . | TRBV18 | TGTGCCAGCTCAGTCACGACAGGGGGTAAGGCTGAAGCTTTCTTT | CASSVTTGGKAEAFF
. | TRBJ2-1 | . | TRBV5-1 | TGCGCCAGCAGCTTGGCCTTCGAGTTTTACAATGAGCAGTTCTTC | CASSLAFEFYNEQFF
TRBD1 | TRBJ1-4 | . | TRBV19 | TGTGCCAGTAGTCGGACAGGGGTTATCGAAAAACTGTTTTTT | CASSRTGVIEKLFF
. | TRBJ1-2 | . | TRBV5-5 | TGTGCCAGCAGCTTGGACAGAGCTAACTATGGCTACACCTTC | CASSLDRANYGYTF
. | TRBJ2-7 | . | TRBV6-6 | TGTGCCAGCAAAGAGGGTACCTCCTACGAGCAGTACTTC | CASKEGTSYEQYF
. | TRBJ1-2 | . | TRBV6-1 | TGTGCCAGCAGTGAAGCCGGGAGGGCTGACGGCTACACCTTC | CASSEAGRADGYTF
TRBD1 | TRBJ2-7 | . | TRBV11-3 | TGTGCCAGCAGCTTAGGACAGGGGATCTACGAGCAGTACTTC | CASSLGQGIYEQYF
. | TRBJ1-2 | few | TRBV5-4 | TGTGCCAGCAGCTTGGACGGGACACCGGTGATCTATGGCTACACCTTC | CASSLDGTPVIYGYTF
. | TRBJ2-1 | . | TRBV11-1 | TGTGCCAGCAGCCCAAGAACAGGGTCCTTCGATGAGCAGTTCTTC | CASSPRTGSFDEQFF
. | TRBJ1-2 | . | TRBV19 | TGTGCCAGTAGTGTCGGGGCCGGGGGGAACTACTATGGCTACACCTTC | CASSVGAGGNYYGYTF
. | TRBJ1-6 | . | TRBV19 | TGTGCCAGTACCCCGGGGAGAACTTATTCACCCCTCCACTTT | CASTPGRTYSPLHF
TRBD2 | TRBJ2-5 | . | TRBV7-8 | TGTGCCAGCAGCTTAGGACGGGCGGGGGGGCAAGAGACCCAGTACTTC | CASSLGRAGGQETQYF
. | TRBJ2-2 | . | TRBV5-6 | TGTGCCAGCAGCTCGAGAGAGACCGGGGAGCTGTTTTTT | CASSSRETGELFF
TRBD1 | TRBJ1-3 | . | TRBV19 | TGTGCCAGTAGTTTATTAGGGACAGCTGGAAACACCATATATTTT | CASSLLGTAGNTIYF
TRBD1 | TRBJ1-1 | . | TRBV11-2 | TGTGCCAGCAGTCAAACAGGGGGCAGCACTGAAGCTTTCTTT | CASSQTGGSTEAFF
. | TRBJ1-1 | few | TRBV7-3 | TGTGCCAGCAGCTTATCGGGCAGGGTGGGGAACACTGAAGCTTTCTTT | CASSLSGRVGNTEAFF
. | TRBJ1-2 | . | TRBV2 | TGTGCCAGCAGTCGGACAGTTGGCTACACCTTC | CASSRTVGYTF
TRBD1 | TRBJ1-2 | . | TRBV6-5 | TGTGCCAGCAGTCCTCCTCGGGACAGCTATGGCTACACCTTC | CASSPPRDSYGYTF
TRBD1 | TRBJ2-2 | once | TRBV5-6 | TGTGCCAGCAGCATCGACAGGGGGCAGAACACCGGGGAGCTGTTTTTT | CASSIDRGQNTGELFF
TRBD1 | TRBJ1-1 | once | TRBV29-1 | TGCGGGATTCAGGGGGGCGACACTGAAGCTTTCTTT | CGIQGGDTEAFF
. | TRBJ1-3 | once | TRBV18 | TGTGCCAGCTCACCAGAAGGGGGTCGAAACACCATATATTTT | CASSPEGGRNTIYF
TRBD1 | TRBJ1-1 | . | TRBV6-6 | TGTGCCAGCAGTTGGGATCTGGGACAGACGCTTTCGGCTTTCTTT | CASSWDLGQTLSAFF
. | TRBJ1-2 | . | TRBV2 | TGTGCCAGCAGTGAAAGGGGCAGCAACTATGGCTACACCTTC | CASSERGSNYGYTF
. | TRBJ2-2 | . | TRBV12-5 | TGTGCTAGTGGTTCCATCCCGGGTTCGGGGGAGCTGTTTTTT | CASGSIPGSGELFF